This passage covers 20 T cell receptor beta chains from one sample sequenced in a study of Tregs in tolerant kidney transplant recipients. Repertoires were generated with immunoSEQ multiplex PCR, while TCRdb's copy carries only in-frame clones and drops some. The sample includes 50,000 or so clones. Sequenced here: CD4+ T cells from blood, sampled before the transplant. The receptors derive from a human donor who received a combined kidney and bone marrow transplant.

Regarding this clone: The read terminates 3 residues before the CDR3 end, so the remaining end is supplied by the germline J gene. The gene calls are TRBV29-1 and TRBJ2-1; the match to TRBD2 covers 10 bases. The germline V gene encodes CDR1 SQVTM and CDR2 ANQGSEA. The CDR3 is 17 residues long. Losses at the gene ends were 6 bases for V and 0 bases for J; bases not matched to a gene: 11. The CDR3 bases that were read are TGCAGCGTCCCTCAATTTAGCGGGAGGAGCTCCTACAATGAG. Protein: CSVPQFSGRSSYNE. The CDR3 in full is CSVPQFSGRSSYNEQFF.

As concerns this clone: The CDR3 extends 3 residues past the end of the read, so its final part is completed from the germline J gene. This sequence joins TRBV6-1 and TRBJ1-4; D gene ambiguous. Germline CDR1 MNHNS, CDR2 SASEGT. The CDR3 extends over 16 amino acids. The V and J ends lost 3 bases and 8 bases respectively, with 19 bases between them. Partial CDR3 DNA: TGTGCCAGCAGTGATCCCTCCCGCACCCTGACAGAAAAA. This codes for CASSDPSRTLTEK. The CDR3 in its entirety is CASSDPSRTLTEKLFF.

The sequenced CDR3 bases are TGCAGTGCTAGCAGGTTTGGGGGGTCCAACTATGGC. This codes for CSASRFGGSNYG. The entire CDR3 is CSASRFGGSNYGYTF. The chain combines TRBV20-1 with TRBJ1-2; D might be TRBD1 (5 bases). The missing CDR3 end, 3 residues past where the read stops, is filled in from the germline J gene. The CDR3 has 15 amino acids. The germline CDR1 and CDR2 sequences are DFQATT and SNEGSKA (reference sequence). With 3 bases removed from V and 2 bases from J, the gap between germline ends came to 16 bases.

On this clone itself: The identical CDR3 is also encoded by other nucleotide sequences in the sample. The CDR3 loop is CASSSDRATGELFF. The sequenced CDR3 bases are TGTGCCAGCAGCTCGGACAGGGCGACCGGGGAG. The chain couples TRBV7-9 to TRBJ2-2, with TRBD1 matching 8 bases. The read stops 3 residues short of the end of the CDR3; the missing end is completed from the germline J gene. Germline lookup yields CDR1 SEHNR and CDR2 FQNEAQ (reference sequence). The CDR3 has 14 residues. V shed 4 bases, J shed 5 bases, and the junction held 3 bases outside the gene matches.

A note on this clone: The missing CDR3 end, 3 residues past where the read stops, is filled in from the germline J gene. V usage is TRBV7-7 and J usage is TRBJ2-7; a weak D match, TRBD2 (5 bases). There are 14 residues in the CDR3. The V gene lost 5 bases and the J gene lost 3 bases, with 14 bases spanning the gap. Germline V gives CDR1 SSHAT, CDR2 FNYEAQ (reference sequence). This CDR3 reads CASSPGMGNYEQYF. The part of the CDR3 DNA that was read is TGTGCCAGCAGCCCGGGGATGGGGAACTACGAG.

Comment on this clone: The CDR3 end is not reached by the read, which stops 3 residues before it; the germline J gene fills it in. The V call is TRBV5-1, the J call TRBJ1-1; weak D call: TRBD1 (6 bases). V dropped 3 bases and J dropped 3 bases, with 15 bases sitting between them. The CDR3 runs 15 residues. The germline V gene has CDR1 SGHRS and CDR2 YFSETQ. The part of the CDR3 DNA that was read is TGCGCCAGCAGCTATTTAGGGGGGGGACACACTGAA. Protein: CASSYLGGGHTE. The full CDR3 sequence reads CASSYLGGGHTEAFF. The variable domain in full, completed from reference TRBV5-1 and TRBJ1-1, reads KAGVTQTPRYLIKTRGQQVTLSCSPISGHRSVSWYQQTPGQGLQFLFEYFSETQRNKGNFPGRFSGRQFSNSRSEMNVSTLELGDSALYLCASSYLGGGHTEAFFGQGTRLTVV.

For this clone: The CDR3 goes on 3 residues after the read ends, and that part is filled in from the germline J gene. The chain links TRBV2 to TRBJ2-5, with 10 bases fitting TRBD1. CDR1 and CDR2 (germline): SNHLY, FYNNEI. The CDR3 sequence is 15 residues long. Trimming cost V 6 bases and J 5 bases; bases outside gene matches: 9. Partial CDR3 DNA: TGTGCCAGCAGCGGGGACAGGGGCCTCAAGGAGACC. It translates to CASSGDRGLKET. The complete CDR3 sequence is CASSGDRGLKETQYF.

CDR3 sequence: CASSGGRADTQYF. The CDR3 bases that were read are TGTGCCAGCAGCGGCGGGAGAGCAGATACG. The rearrangement links TRBV7-2 to TRBJ2-3; 7 nucleotides align to TRBD2. The read terminates 3 residues before the CDR3 end, so the remaining end is supplied by the germline J gene. J gave up 4 bases and V 5 bases, and 3 bases lay outside the gene matches. The CDR3 is made up of 13 amino acids. Germline CDR1 and CDR2: SGHTA and FQGNSA.

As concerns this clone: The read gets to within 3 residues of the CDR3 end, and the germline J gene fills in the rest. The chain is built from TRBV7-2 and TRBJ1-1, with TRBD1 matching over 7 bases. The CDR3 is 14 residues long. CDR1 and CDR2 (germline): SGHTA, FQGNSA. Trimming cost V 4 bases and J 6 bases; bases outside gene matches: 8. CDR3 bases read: TGTGCCAGCAGCTCGACCCGGACAGGCTCTGAA. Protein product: CASSSTRTGSE. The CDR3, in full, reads CASSSTRTGSEAFF.

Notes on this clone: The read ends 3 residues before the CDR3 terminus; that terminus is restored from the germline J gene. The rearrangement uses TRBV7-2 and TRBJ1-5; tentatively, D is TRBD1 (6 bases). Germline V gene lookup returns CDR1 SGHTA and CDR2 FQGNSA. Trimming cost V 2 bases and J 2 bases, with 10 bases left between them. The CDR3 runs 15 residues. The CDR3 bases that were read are TGTGCCAGCAGCTTATCGGGGGGCGGCAATCAGCCC. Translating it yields CASSLSGGGNQP. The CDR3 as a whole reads CASSLSGGGNQPQHF.

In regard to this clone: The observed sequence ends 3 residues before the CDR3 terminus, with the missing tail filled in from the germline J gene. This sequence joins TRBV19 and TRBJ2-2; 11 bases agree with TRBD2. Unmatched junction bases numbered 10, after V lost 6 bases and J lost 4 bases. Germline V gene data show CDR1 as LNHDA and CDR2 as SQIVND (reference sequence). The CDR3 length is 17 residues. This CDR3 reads CASRSIGLAGRTGELFF. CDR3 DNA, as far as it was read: TGTGCCAGTAGGTCTATCGGACTAGCGGGTCGCACCGGGGAG.

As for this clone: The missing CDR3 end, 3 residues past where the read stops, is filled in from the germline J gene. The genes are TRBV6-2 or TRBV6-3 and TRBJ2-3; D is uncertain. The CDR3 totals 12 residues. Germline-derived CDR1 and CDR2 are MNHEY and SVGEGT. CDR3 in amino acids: CASSYQAVAQYF. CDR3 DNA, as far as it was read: TGTGCCAGCAGTTACCAAGCTGTTGCG.

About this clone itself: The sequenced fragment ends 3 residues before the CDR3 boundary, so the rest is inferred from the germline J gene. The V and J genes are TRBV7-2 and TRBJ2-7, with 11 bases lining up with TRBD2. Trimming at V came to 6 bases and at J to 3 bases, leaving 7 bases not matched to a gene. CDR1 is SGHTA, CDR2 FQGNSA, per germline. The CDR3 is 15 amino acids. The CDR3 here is CASSSTSGNVYEQYF. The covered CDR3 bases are TGTGCCAGCAGTTCGACTAGCGGGAATGTCTACGAG.

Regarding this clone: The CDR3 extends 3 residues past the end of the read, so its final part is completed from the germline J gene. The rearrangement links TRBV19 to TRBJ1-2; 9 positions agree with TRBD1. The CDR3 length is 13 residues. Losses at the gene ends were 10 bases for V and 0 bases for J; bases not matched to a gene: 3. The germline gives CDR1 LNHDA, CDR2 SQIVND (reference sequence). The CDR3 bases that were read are TGTGCCACCAGGACAGGGGCTAACTATGGC. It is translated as CATRTGANYG. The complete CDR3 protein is CATRTGANYGYTF.

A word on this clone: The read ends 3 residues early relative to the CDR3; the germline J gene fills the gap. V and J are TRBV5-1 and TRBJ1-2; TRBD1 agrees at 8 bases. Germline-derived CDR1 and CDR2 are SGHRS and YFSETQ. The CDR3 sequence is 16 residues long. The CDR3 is CASSSGQGLSPEGYTF. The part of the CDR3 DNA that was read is TGCGCCAGCAGCTCAGGACAGGGACTTTCGCCCGAGGGC.

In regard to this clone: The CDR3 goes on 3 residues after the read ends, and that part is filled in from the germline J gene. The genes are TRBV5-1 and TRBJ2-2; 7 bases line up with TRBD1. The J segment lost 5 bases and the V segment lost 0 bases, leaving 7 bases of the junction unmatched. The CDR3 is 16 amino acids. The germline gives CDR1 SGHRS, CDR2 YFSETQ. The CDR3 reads CASSLAPTTGTGELFF. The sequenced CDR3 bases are TGCGCCAGCAGCTTGGCCCCCACGACAGGGACCGGGGAG.

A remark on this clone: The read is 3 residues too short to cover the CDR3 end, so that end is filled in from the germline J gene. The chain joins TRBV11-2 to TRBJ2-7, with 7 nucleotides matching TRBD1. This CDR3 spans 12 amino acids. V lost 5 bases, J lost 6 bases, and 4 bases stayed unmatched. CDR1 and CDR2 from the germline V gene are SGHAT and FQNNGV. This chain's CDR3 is CASSPKGAEQYF. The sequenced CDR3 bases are TGTGCCAGCAGCCCCAAGGGGGCCGAG.

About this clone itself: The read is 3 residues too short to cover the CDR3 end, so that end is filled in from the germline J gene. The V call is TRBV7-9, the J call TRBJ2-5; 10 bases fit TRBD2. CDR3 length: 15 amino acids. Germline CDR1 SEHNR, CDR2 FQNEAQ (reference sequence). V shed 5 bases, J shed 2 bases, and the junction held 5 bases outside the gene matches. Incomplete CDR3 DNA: TGTGCCAGCAGCGCCGGACTAGCGGTTCAAGAGACC. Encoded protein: CASSAGLAVQET. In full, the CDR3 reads CASSAGLAVQETQYF.

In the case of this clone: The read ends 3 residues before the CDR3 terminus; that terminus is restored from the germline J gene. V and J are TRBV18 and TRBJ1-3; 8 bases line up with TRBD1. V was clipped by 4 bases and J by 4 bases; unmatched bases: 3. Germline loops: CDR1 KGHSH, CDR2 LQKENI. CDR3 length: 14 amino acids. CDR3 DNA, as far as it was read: TGTGCCAGCTCACGACAGGGGAGAGGAAACACC. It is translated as CASSRQGRGNT. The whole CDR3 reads CASSRQGRGNTIYF.

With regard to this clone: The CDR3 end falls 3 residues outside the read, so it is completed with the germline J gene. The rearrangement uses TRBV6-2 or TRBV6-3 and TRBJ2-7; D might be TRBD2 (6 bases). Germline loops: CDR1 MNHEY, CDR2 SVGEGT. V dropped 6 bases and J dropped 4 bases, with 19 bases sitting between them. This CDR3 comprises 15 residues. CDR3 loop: CASSRRVSSFYEQYF. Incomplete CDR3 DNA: TGTGCCAGCAGCCGGAGGGTCAGCTCCTTTTACGAG.